Sequencing of this TCR beta chain was carried out in a study of cytomegalovirus exposure and HLA in healthy donors. Study-wide findings and caveats: In vitro experiments confirmed that three CMV-associated chains were specific for CMV antigens.

Donors likely had unrecorded immune exposures despite being nominally healthy when sampled. This clone has just a few counts. What it binds is not known. Primers for the PCR totalled 60 Vbeta and 13 Jbeta. Libraries were prepared by immunoSEQ multiplex PCR; TCRdb keeps only in-frame clonotypes and omits some of them. The data hold 63,000 or so clones, with more than 60% observed a single time. The CDR3 totals 13 residues. CDR1 and CDR2 (germline): MNHNY, SVGAGI (reference sequence). V was pared by 10 bases and J by 4 bases, with 5 bases of the junction left unmatched. The gene calls are TRBV6-6 and TRBJ1-5; 9 bases align to TRBD1. This TCR came from a woman aged 25 to 39 in good health and CMV-seronegative. Sequencing used PBMCs. The CDR3 region is CATRTGENQPQHF. The DNA of the CDR3 is TGTGCCACCAGGACAGGGGAGAATCAGCCCCAGCATTTT.